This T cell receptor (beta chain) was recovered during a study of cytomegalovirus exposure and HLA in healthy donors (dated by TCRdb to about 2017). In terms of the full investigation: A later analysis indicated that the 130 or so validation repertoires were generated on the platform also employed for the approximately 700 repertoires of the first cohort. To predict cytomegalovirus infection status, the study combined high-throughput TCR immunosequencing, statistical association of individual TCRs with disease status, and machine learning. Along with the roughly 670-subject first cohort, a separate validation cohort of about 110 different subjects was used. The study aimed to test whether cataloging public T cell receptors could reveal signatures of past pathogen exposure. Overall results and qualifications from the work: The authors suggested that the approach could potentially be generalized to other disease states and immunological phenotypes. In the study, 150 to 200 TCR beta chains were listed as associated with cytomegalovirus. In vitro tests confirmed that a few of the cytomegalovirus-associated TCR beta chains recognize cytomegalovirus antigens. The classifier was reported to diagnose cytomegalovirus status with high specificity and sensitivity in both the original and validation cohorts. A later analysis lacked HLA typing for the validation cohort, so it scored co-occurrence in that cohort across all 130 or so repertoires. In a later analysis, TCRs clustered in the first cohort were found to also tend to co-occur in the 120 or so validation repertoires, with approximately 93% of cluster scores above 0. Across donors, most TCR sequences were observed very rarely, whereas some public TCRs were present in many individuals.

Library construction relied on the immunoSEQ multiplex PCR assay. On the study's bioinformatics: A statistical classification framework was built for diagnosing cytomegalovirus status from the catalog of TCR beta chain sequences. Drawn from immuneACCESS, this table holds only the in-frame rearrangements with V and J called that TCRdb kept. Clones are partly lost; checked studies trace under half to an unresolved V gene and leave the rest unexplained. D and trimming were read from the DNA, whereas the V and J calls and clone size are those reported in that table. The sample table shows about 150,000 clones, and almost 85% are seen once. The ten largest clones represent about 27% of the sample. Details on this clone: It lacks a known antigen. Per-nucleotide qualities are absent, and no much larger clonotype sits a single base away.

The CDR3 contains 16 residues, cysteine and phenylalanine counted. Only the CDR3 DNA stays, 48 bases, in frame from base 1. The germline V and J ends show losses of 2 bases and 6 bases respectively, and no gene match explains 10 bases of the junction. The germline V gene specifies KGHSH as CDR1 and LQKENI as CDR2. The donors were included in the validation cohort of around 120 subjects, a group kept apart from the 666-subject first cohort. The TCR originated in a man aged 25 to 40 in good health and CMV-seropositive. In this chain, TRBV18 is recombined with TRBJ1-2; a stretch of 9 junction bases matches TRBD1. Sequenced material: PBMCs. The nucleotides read TGTGCCAGCTCACCATTACGGGGACAGGGCGGTGATGGCTACACCTTC. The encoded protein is CASSPLRGQGGDGYTF.